This T cell receptor (beta chain) was captured by sequencing in a study of Graves' ophthalmopathy and Graves' hyperthyroidism. V was cut by 1 base and J by 1 base, with 8 bases left in between. There are 14 residues in the CDR3. Germline V gives CDR1 SGHVS, CDR2 FQNEAQ. RNA transcripts were the source from which TCR beta CDR3 regions were amplified. HTBI primers served in a first-round RT-PCR, which a second-round multiplex PCR followed. Via MiXCR, TCRdb re-called the multiplex PCR reads, giving one row per CDR3 protein. The repertoire holds about 220,000 distinct CDR3 sequences, about 22% seen once, with around two fifths in the top ten.

The chain carries TRBV7-8 and TRBJ2-7, with D maybe TRBD1 (5 bases). This TCR derives from a woman aged 45 to 65 with Graves' ophthalmopathy. Sample: peripheral blood. The CDR3 here is CASSLEGHSYEQYF. In DNA, the CDR3 is TGTGCCAGCAGCTTAGAGGGGCATTCCTACGAGCAGTACTTC.